Listed below are T cell receptor beta chains from one sample, sequenced in a study of shared clonotypes between healthy human individuals. This table comes from immunoSEQ multiplex PCR, and its TCRdb copy is limited to in-frame clones, with some not included. The sample gives roughly 2.1 million clones, about 93% of which show up once; approximately 1.7% is in the top ten. The sample was naive CD8+ T cells from PBMCs. Every receptor here comes from a man aged 18-30 years in good health. Some clones in this sample may be carry-over from other donors' samples. CDR3s include the opening cysteine and the closing phenylalanine or tryptophan. Each record gives: J gene, clone size, D gene, V gene, CDR3 protein, CDR3 DNA. The D gene is left open where the match is weak. Not all rows give a size; the values are once, few, many and, for expanded clones, a class.

j_gene: TRBJ2-5; abundance: NA; d_gene: TRBD2; v_gene: TRBV7-2; CDR3aa: CASSLWLAGQETQYF; CDR3nt: TGTGCCAGCAGCTTATGGCTAGCGGGCCAAGAGACCCAGTACTTC
j_gene: TRBJ2-1; abundance: NA; d_gene: NA; v_gene: TRBV27; CDR3aa: CASRVVSSYNEQFF; CDR3nt: TGTGCCAGCAGAGTGGTGAGCTCCTACAATGAGCAGTTCTTC
j_gene: TRBJ2-7; abundance: once; d_gene: NA; v_gene: TRBV7-9; CDR3aa: CASSLGSLSSYEQHF; CDR3nt: TGTGCCAGCAGCTTAGGCAGCCTCTCTTCCTACGAGCAGCACTTC
j_gene: TRBJ2-1; abundance: NA; d_gene: TRBD1; v_gene: TRBV6-5; CDR3aa: CASSTTGDNEQFF; CDR3nt: TGTGCCAGCAGCACAACAGGGGACAATGAGCAGTTCTTC
j_gene: TRBJ2-7; abundance: NA; d_gene: NA; v_gene: TRBV11-3; CDR3aa: CASSSSPGYEQYF; CDR3nt: TGTGCCAGCAGCTCATCCCCGGGCTACGAGCAGTACTTC
j_gene: TRBJ1-2; abundance: NA; d_gene: NA; v_gene: TRBV27; CDR3aa: CASRLLGVGDGYTF; CDR3nt: TGTGCCAGCAGGCTCTTAGGGGTGGGAGATGGCTACACCTTC
j_gene: TRBJ1-1; abundance: NA; d_gene: NA; v_gene: TRBV28; CDR3aa: CASSFPAGRWTEAFF; CDR3nt: TGTGCCAGCAGTTTTCCAGCAGGGAGGTGGACTGAAGCTTTCTTT
j_gene: TRBJ2-7; abundance: NA; d_gene: NA; v_gene: TRBV5-4; CDR3aa: CASSFWISSYEQYF; CDR3nt: TGTGCCAGCAGCTTTTGGATTAGCTCCTACGAGCAGTACTTC
j_gene: TRBJ2-5; abundance: NA; d_gene: NA; v_gene: TRBV7-9; CDR3aa: CASSPVERLQETQYF; CDR3nt: TGTGCCAGCAGCCCCGTCGAGAGACTCCAAGAGACCCAGTACTTC
j_gene: TRBJ2-1; abundance: NA; d_gene: NA; v_gene: TRBV5-1; CDR3aa: CASSQDRVYNEQFF; CDR3nt: TGCGCCAGCAGCCAGGACAGAGTCTACAATGAGCAGTTCTTC
j_gene: TRBJ1-5; abundance: NA; d_gene: NA; v_gene: TRBV6-1; CDR3aa: CASSSLWGNQPQHF; CDR3nt: TGTGCCAGCAGCTCCCTTTGGGGCAATCAGCCCCAGCATTTT
j_gene: TRBJ2-7; abundance: NA; d_gene: NA; v_gene: TRBV11-3; CDR3aa: CASSLARGYEQYF; CDR3nt: TGTGCCAGCAGCTTAGCCCGAGGCTACGAGCAGTACTTC
j_gene: TRBJ2-7; abundance: NA; d_gene: NA; v_gene: TRBV10-3; CDR3aa: CAISEIREEQYF; CDR3nt: TGTGCCATCAGTGAGATACGTGAGGAGCAGTACTTC
j_gene: TRBJ2-7; abundance: NA; d_gene: NA; v_gene: TRBV27; CDR3aa: CASSTHYGGEQYF; CDR3nt: TGTGCCAGCAGTACACACTATGGGGGCGAGCAGTACTTC
j_gene: TRBJ2-7; abundance: NA; d_gene: TRBD1; v_gene: TRBV11-2; CDR3aa: CASSSDRGRVYEQYF; CDR3nt: TGTGCCAGCAGCTCGGACAGGGGGCGCGTCTACGAGCAGTACTTC
j_gene: TRBJ2-2; abundance: NA; d_gene: NA; v_gene: TRBV9; CDR3aa: CASSAPPLGELFF; CDR3nt: TGTGCCAGCAGCGCCCCCCCATTGGGGGAGCTGTTTTTT
j_gene: TRBJ2-2; abundance: NA; d_gene: NA; v_gene: TRBV2; CDR3aa: CASSDTENTGELFF; CDR3nt: TGTGCCAGCAGTGATACGGAGAACACCGGGGAGCTGTTTTTT
j_gene: TRBJ1-2; abundance: NA; d_gene: NA; v_gene: TRBV2; CDR3aa: CASSEALAGWVDGYTF; CDR3nt: TGTGCCAGCAGTGAAGCGCTTGCAGGGTGGGTGGATGGCTACACCTTC
j_gene: TRBJ2-5; abundance: NA; d_gene: TRBD2; v_gene: TRBV15; CDR3aa: CATSSGLAGETQYF; CDR3nt: TGTGCCACCAGCAGTGGACTAGCAGGCGAGACCCAGTACTTC
j_gene: TRBJ2-7; abundance: few; d_gene: NA; v_gene: TRBV7-9; CDR3aa: CASSPRQVSYEQYF; CDR3nt: TGTGCCAGCAGCCCGCGACAGGTTTCCTACGAGCAGTACTTC
j_gene: TRBJ2-1; abundance: NA; d_gene: NA; v_gene: TRBV5-1; CDR3aa: CASSPGTVSYNEQFF; CDR3nt: TGCGCCAGCAGCCCCGGGACCGTGTCCTACAATGAGCAGTTCTTC
j_gene: TRBJ2-3; abundance: NA; d_gene: NA; v_gene: TRBV27; CDR3aa: CASSSAVWGLSTDTQYF; CDR3nt: TGTGCCAGCAGTTCCGCCGTGTGGGGTTTGAGCACAGATACGCAGTATTTT